A single sample is the source of the 2 T cell receptor beta chains below, sequenced in a study of T cell repertoires in cytomegalovirus infection. TCRdb re-analysed the reads in MiXCR, keeping a single row per CDR3 protein. Among around 530,000 distinct CDR3 sequences listed, about a quarter were seen once. The sequenced sample was PBMCs. All receptors come from a human donor in good health (CMV status not recorded). Some clones in this sample may be carry-over from other donors' samples.

At least ten counts were recorded for this clonotype. The chain uses TRBV7-2 and TRBJ2-2; D is unclear. Germline V gives CDR1 SGHTA, CDR2 FQGNSA. The CDR3 spans 14 residues. The V gene lost 0 bases and the J gene lost 4 bases, with 6 bases spanning the gap. This CDR3 is CASSLAGPTGELFF. The CDR3 coding sequence is TGTGCCAGCAGCTTAGCAGGCCCCACCGGGGAGCTGTTTTTT.

The V call is TRBV27, the J call TRBJ2-1; 8 bases line up with TRBD2. The germline V gene has CDR1 MNHEY and CDR2 SMNVEV (reference sequence). This CDR3 has 16 amino acids. J lost 2 bases, V lost 4 bases, and 7 bases had no gene match. CDR3 bases: TGTGCCAGCAGTTCCTCCGGGACTAGACCCTACAATGAGCAGTTCTTC. It encodes CASSSSGTRPYNEQFF.